These 29 T cell receptor beta chains originate from one sample sequenced in a study of T-cell memory formation after mild COVID-19. Each CDR3 protein gets one entry after TCRdb re-called the 5' RACE reads with MiXCR. The repertoire has hundreds of thousands of distinct CDR3 sequences, roughly 13% of them found once; the top ten carry roughly 20%. The source material was PBMCs or a T cell subset sorted from them (not recorded which). These receptors all come from a man in his late teens or twenties who had mild COVID-19 (a few samples of this study predate the infection). Cell type and time point are not known.

This clonotype has only a few counts. This chain joins TRBV29-1 and TRBJ2-3, with D uncertain. The length of the CDR3 is 11 residues. Germline CDR1 reads SQVTM; CDR2 reads ANQGSEA. V shed 3 bases and J shed 6 bases, with 7 bases lying between them. CDR3 in DNA: TGCAGCGTTGATATCGGGGATACGCAGTATTTT. Its translation: CSVDIGDTQYF.

In its sample, this clonotype was seen many times. This chain uses TRBV20-1 with TRBJ2-3; D remains ambiguous. V lost 6 bases and J lost 4, with 20 bases in between. Per germline, CDR1 DFQATT and CDR2 SNEGSKA (reference sequence). The CDR3 consists of 15 residues. CDR3 region: CSARHPARSADTQYF. In DNA form, the CDR3 reads TGCAGTGCGAGACACCCAGCCAGGAGCGCAGATACGCAGTATTTT.

This clonotype occurred a few times. This chain uses TRBV28 with TRBJ2-7; TRBD1 aligns across 7 bases. V gave up 5 bases and J gave up 0 bases; unmatched junction bases: 10. Germline V gene data show CDR1 as MDHEN and CDR2 as SYDVKM. The CDR3 covers 16 residues. The CDR3, as DNA: TGTGCCAGCAGTAAATACCGGGACAGCAGCTCCTACGAGCAGTACTTC. This translates into CASSKYRDSSSYEQYF.

V is TRBV6-6 and J is TRBJ2-3, with D uncertain. With 0 bases removed from V and 4 bases from J, the gap between germline ends came to 17 bases. From germline, CDR1 is MNHNY and CDR2 SVGAGI (reference sequence). CDR3 length equals 17 residues. CDR3 amino acids: CASSYSIALVAADTQYF. The CDR3, as DNA: TGTGCCAGCAGTTACTCGATTGCGCTGGTCGCCGCAGATACGCAGTATTTT.

This clonotype was found a few times. The rearrangement links TRBV6-2 or TRBV6-3 to TRBJ2-7; D not certain. The CDR3 is 10 residues long. Trimming took 5 bases from V and 6 from J, leaving 5 bases between them. Germline V CDR1 and CDR2: MNHEY, SVGEGT. CDR3 in DNA: TGTGCCAGCAGTCCTTGCGAGCAGTACGTC. It specifies CASSPCEQYV.

There are a few counts of this clonotype. V and J are TRBV7-9 and TRBJ1-3; D unresolved. This CDR3 is built from 14 residues. The germline V gene encodes CDR1 SEHNR and CDR2 FQNEAQ (reference sequence). The V end was cut by 8 bases, the J end by 1 base, with 12 bases between. This CDR3 is CASGGTVSGNTIYF. The CDR3 nucleotides read TGTGCCAGCGGAGGCACGGTTTCTGGAAACACCATATATTTT.

This clonotype turned up a few times. The chain recombines TRBV4-2 with TRBJ2-7; D may be TRBD1 (6 bases). With 3 bases removed from V and 1 base from J, the gap between germline ends came to 10 bases. The CDR3 sequence is 14 residues long. Germline values: CDR1 LGHNA, CDR2 YNFKEQ. CDR3 DNA: TGTGCCAGCAGCCAGGCGACAGGTTCCTACGAGCAGTACTTC. Its translation: CASSQATGSYEQYF.

This clonotype was seen at least ten times. This chain joins TRBV14 and TRBJ1-4, with D uncertain. The CDR3 runs 18 residues. The germline V gene encodes CDR1 SGHDN and CDR2 FVKESK. Between the trimmed V and J ends, which lost 0 bases and 8 bases, there was a span of 22 bases. The CDR3 bases are TGTGCCAGCAGCCAAGATCTCGCCCTCGACGGTTCGGGGGAAAAACTGTTTTTT. This sequence encodes CASSQDLALDGSGEKLFF.

This clonotype appeared a few times. The V call is TRBV5-1, the J call TRBJ2-5; TRBD2 is a possible D gene (5 bases). Germline values: CDR1 SGHRS, CDR2 YFSETQ. V was trimmed by 4 bases and J by 5 bases, leaving 27 bases between them. The CDR3 consists of 18 residues. CDR3 coding DNA: TGCGCCAGCAGCCCAAGGGTCGGGGTGGCCAAATTCAGGGAGACCCAGTACTTC. This translates into CASSPRVGVAKFRETQYF.

This clonotype was observed a few times. The chain employs TRBV7-2 and TRBJ2-7; 8 bases line up with TRBD1. CDR3 length: 15 amino acids. Germline V lookup: CDR1 SGHTA, CDR2 FQGNSA. V dropped 5 bases and J dropped 1; count of bases not matched to a gene: 7. The CDR3 DNA sequence: TGTGCCAGCAGCCGTCAGGGGGCGTCTTCCTACGAGCAGTACTTC. Translation: CASSRQGASSYEQYF.

This clonotype was seen just once. This could be a read error, since a much larger clone is one nucleotide away. This chain links TRBV5-1 with TRBJ2-1, with TRBD1 as a possible D gene (6 bases). The germline gives CDR1 SGHRS, CDR2 YFSETQ. This CDR3 is built from 14 residues. Here the CDR3 DNA reads TGCTCCAGCAGCATGGGGGCCGTATACAATGAGCAGTTCTTC. This encodes CSSSMGAVYNEQFF.

The rearrangement links TRBV7-9 to TRBJ2-7; 7 bases are a match to TRBD2. This CDR3 is built from 16 residues. Germline V gives CDR1 SEHNR, CDR2 FQNEAQ (reference sequence). J lost 9 bases, V lost 0 bases, and 14 bases had no gene match. The CDR3 spells CASSLAVRSGGLVQYF. CDR3 bases: TGTGCCAGCAGCTTAGCGGTGAGATCGGGGGGTTTGGTGCAGTACTTC.

V usage is TRBV6-2 or TRBV6-3 and J usage is TRBJ2-7; D tentatively fits TRBD1 or TRBD2 (5 bases each). The ends were cut back, 6 bases at V and 3 bases at J, with 9 bases in the middle. CDR1 and CDR2 from the germline V gene are MNHEY and SVGEGT. The CDR3 runs to 12 residues. The chain's CDR3 is CASRRDGYEQYV. The DNA for the CDR3 is TGTGCCAGCAGACGGGACGGCTACGAGCAGTACGTC.

The V and J genes are TRBV4-1 and TRBJ2-7; 13 bases are a match to TRBD2. CDR3 length: 15 amino acids. V shed 4 bases, J shed 3 bases, and the junction held 3 bases outside the gene matches. Germline CDR1 is MGHRA and CDR2 is YSYEKL. In DNA, the CDR3 is TGCGCCAGCAGCCTTCGGACTAGCGGGGGCTACGAGCAGTACTTC. Translating gives CASSLRTSGGYEQYF.

This chain links TRBV11-2 with TRBJ2-7; D could derive from TRBD1 or TRBD2 (5 bases each). The V and J ends lost 3 bases and 1 base respectively, with 13 bases between them. CDR3 length equals 15 residues. Germline V gene data show CDR1 as SGHAT and CDR2 as FQNNGV. This chain's CDR3 is CASSFVWDGSYEQYF. The CDR3 bases are TGTGCCAGCAGCTTCGTTTGGGACGGTTCCTACGAGCAGTACTTC.

This clonotype showed up many times. V usage is TRBV29-1 and J usage is TRBJ2-3; D is tentatively TRBD1 or TRBD2 (7 bases each). V was cut by 4 bases and J by 6 bases, with 20 bases left in between. CDR3 length equals 15 residues. Germline-derived CDR1 and CDR2 are SQVTM and ANQGSEA. CDR3 sequence reads: CSVGEWRGGGDTQYF. The CDR3 nucleotides read TGCAGCGTTGGTGAATGGCGGGGAGGGGGCGATACGCAGTATTTT.

This clonotype has more than one count but fewer than ten. Written as DNA, the CDR3 is TGTGCCAGCAGCTCCATTACGTGGGGGCTGGGGGACACCGGGGAGCTGTTTTTT. It codes for CASSSITWGLGDTGELFF. The V and J genes are TRBV12-3 or TRBV12-4 and TRBJ2-2; D perhaps matches TRBD1 (6 bases). Trimming removed 6 bases from V and 3 bases from J, with 23 bases in between. There are 18 residues in the CDR3.

This clonotype showed up just a few times. The chain uses TRBV6-5 and TRBJ2-2; 8 bases align to TRBD2. Looked up from germline, CDR1 is MNHEY and CDR2 is SVGAGI. The CDR3 is 16 residues long. Trimming removed 4 bases from V and 6 bases from J; junction bases left unmatched: 10. The CDR3 sequence is CASSSGTSGGAGELFF. In nucleotides, the CDR3 is TGTGCCAGCAGTTCTGGAACTAGCGGCGGAGCCGGGGAGCTGTTTTTT.

The chain combines TRBV28 with TRBJ2-3, with no clear D. The CDR3 length is 15 residues. Per germline, CDR1 MDHEN and CDR2 SYDVKM. CDR3 sequence: CAAPPRRLITDTQYF. The CDR3 region has the DNA TGTGCAGCACCCCCGCGGCGGTTGATCACAGATACGCAGTATTTT.

This chain links TRBV12-3 or TRBV12-4 with TRBJ1-1; D ambiguous. The CDR3 sequence is 12 residues long. The ends were cut back, 4 bases at V and 6 bases at J, with 9 bases in the middle. The CDR3 loop reads CASSSQRAEAFF. The CDR3 DNA is TGTGCCAGCAGTTCTCAGCGGGCTGAAGCTTTCTTT.

The chain recombines TRBV5-1 with TRBJ2-7, with D possibly TRBD1 on 6 matching bases. Trimming shortened V by 0 bases and J by 5 bases, and 15 bases separated the two germline ends. CDR1 is SGHRS, CDR2 YFSETQ, per germline. CDR3 length: 15 amino acids. DNA for the CDR3: TGCGCCAGCAGCTTGGAGGGGCAGGGGCTCGACGAGCAGTACTTC. Amino acids: CASSLEGQGLDEQYF.

This sequence joins TRBV20-1 and TRBJ2-4, with TRBD1 identical over 11 bases. This CDR3 comprises 16 residues. V lost 0 bases to trimming and J lost 6 bases; unmatched junction nucleotides: 7. Germline values: CDR1 DFQATT, CDR2 SNEGSKA (reference sequence). CDR3 region: CSARDRRTGGANIQYF. Written as DNA, the CDR3 is TGCAGTGCTAGAGATAGAAGGACAGGGGGCGCAAACATTCAGTACTTC.

This chain joins TRBV5-1 and TRBJ1-1; D gene uncertain. The germline V and J ends were trimmed by 4 bases and 3 bases, with 13 bases remaining between them. The CDR3 is 14 amino acids. Germline V gene lookup returns CDR1 SGHRS and CDR2 YFSETQ. The CDR3 is CASSPDGLYTEAFF. CDR3 sequence (DNA): TGCGCCAGCAGCCCTGACGGGCTTTACACTGAAGCTTTCTTT.

This clonotype was counted at least ten times. This sequence joins TRBV11-2 and TRBJ2-4, with 11 bases fitting TRBD2. Germline assignment: CDR1 SGHAT and CDR2 FQNNGV. The CDR3 consists of 15 residues. V shed 5 bases, J shed 9 bases, and the junction held 9 bases outside the gene matches. Written as DNA, the CDR3 is TGTGCCAGCAGCGAAAATAGCGGGGGGGTCGGCATTCAGTACTTC. Translating gives CASSENSGGVGIQYF.

The chain is built from TRBV3-1 and TRBJ2-7; 7 bases map to TRBD1. This CDR3 has 13 amino acids. Trimming cost V 2 bases and J 6 bases; bases outside gene matches: 4. Germline lookup yields CDR1 LGHDT and CDR2 YNNKEL (reference sequence). DNA of the CDR3: TGTGCCAGCAGCCAAAGTGAGGGGGCCGAGCAGTACGTC. This encodes CASSQSEGAEQYV.

This clonotype was counted between two and nine times. The rearrangement joins TRBV7-9 to TRBJ2-5; D possibly corresponds to TRBD1 (6 bases). The CDR3 is made up of 16 amino acids. Trimming shortened V by 1 base and J by 4 bases, and 16 bases separated the two germline ends. CDR1 and CDR2 from the germline V gene are SEHNR and FQNEAQ (reference sequence). The CDR3 coding sequence is TGTGCCAGCAGCTTAGACTCATGGGACAAAAGAGAGACCCAGTACTTC. As protein: CASSLDSWDKRETQYF.

CDR3 region: CASSLRSGGSYEQYF. The CDR3 region has the DNA TGTGCCAGCAGTTTGCGATCCGGGGGATCCTACGAGCAGTACTTC. This chain links TRBV12-3 or TRBV12-4 with TRBJ2-7; D might be TRBD2 (6 bases). Trimming cost V 3 bases and J 1 base, with 13 bases left between them. This CDR3 spans 15 amino acids.

This clonotype appeared a few times. The chain joins TRBV4-1 to TRBJ1-5; D gene uncertain. V lost 6 bases and J 5 bases, leaving 11 bases between the germline ends. The CDR3 is 13 residues long. Germline V gene data show CDR1 as MGHRA and CDR2 as YSYEKL. The CDR3 nucleotides are TGCGCCAGCAGTAACGGAGTCGATCAGCCCCAGCATTTT. It encodes CASSNGVDQPQHF.

This clonotype was counted at least ten times. The rearrangement joins TRBV29-1 to TRBJ2-3; D unresolved. The CDR3 is made up of 14 amino acids. Germline CDR1 and CDR2: SQVTM and ANQGSEA. V dropped 6 bases and J dropped 5 bases, with 18 bases sitting between them. The CDR3 protein is CSVALSVDGDTQYF. In nucleotides, the CDR3 is TGCAGCGTCGCCCTCTCTGTGGACGGAGATACGCAGTATTTT.